This TCR beta chain emerged from a study of identical twins. The sample holds many counts of this clonotype. Via MiXCR, TCRdb re-called the 5' RACE reads, giving one row per CDR3 protein. The data contain about 200,000 distinct CDR3 sequences, over 5% of them singletons. These data also formed part of another study, on T cells expressing NK-cell markers.

This TCR came from a woman aged 18-29 years in good health. The sequenced material came from CD8+ T cells sorted from blood.

CDR3 residues: CASSEGIGTEGVWEQYF. Here the CDR3 DNA reads TGTGCCAGCAGTGAAGGAATCGGGACGGAGGGTGTGTGGGAGCAGTACTTC. This rearrangement joins TRBV25-1 to TRBJ2-7, with D possibly matching TRBD2 (6 bases). In germline, CDR1 is MGHDK, CDR2 SYGVNS. V lost 2 bases and J lost 7, with 24 bases in between. The CDR3 consists of 17 residues.